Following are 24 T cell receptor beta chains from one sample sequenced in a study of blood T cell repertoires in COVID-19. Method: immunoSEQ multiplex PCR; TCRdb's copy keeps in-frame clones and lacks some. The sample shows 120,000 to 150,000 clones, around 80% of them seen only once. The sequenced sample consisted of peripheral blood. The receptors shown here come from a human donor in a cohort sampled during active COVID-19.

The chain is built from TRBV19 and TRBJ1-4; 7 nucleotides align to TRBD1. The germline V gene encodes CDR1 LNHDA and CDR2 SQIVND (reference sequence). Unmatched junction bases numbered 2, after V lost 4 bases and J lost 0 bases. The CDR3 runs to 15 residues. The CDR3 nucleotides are TGTGCCAGTAGTACGACAGGGTCAACTAATGAAAAACTGTTTTTT. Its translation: CASSTTGSTNEKLFF.

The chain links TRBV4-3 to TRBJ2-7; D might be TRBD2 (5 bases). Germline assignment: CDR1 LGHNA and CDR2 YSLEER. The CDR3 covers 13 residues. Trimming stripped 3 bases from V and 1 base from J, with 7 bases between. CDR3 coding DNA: TGCGCCAGCAGCCAGACTACTTCCTACGAGCAGTACTTC. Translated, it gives CASSQTTSYEQYF.

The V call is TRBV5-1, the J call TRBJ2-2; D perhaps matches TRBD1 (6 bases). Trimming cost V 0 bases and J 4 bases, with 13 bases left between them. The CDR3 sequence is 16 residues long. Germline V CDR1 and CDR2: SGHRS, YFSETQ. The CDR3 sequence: CASSLEPGAITGELFF. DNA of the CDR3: TGCGCCAGCAGCTTGGAGCCAGGGGCCATCACCGGGGAGCTGTTTTTT. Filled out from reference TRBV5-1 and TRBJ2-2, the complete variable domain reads KAGVTQTPRYLIKTRGQQVTLSCSPISGHRSVSWYQQTPGQGLQFLFEYFSETQRNKGNFPGRFSGRQFSNSRSEMNVSTLELGDSALYLCASSLEPGAITGELFFGEGSRLTVL.

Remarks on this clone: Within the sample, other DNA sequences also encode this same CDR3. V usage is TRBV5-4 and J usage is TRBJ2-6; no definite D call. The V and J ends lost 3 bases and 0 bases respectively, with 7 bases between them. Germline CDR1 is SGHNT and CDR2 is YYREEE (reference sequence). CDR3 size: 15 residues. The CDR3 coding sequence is TGTGCCAGCAGCTCGCCAGGCTCTGGGGCCAACGTCCTGACTTTC. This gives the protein CASSSPGSGANVLTF.

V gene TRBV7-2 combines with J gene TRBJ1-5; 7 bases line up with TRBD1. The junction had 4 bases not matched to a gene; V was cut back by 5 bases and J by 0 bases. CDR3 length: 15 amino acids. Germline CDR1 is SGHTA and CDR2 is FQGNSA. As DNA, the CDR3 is TGTGCCAGCAGCCCCGGGACAGCTAGCAATCAGCCCCAGCATTTT. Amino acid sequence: CASSPGTASNQPQHF.

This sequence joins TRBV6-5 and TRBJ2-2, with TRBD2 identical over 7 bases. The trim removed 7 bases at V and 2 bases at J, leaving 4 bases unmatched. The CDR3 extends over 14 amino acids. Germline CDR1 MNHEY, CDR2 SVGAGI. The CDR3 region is CASMGTTNTGELFF. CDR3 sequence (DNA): TGTGCCAGCATGGGGACTACCAACACCGGGGAGCTGTTTTTT.

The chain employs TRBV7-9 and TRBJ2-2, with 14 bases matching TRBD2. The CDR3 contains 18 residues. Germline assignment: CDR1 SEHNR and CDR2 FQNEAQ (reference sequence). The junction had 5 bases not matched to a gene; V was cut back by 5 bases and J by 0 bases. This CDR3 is CASSGGLAGGPNTGELFF. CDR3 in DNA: TGTGCCAGCAGCGGAGGACTAGCGGGGGGACCGAACACCGGGGAGCTGTTTTTT.

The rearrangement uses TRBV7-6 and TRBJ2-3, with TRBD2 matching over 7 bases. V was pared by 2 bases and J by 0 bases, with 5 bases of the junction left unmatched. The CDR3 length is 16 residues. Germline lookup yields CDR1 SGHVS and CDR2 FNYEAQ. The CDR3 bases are TGTGCCAGCAGCTTACCTCTGGGGGGGAGCACAGATACGCAGTATTTT. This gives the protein CASSLPLGGSTDTQYF.

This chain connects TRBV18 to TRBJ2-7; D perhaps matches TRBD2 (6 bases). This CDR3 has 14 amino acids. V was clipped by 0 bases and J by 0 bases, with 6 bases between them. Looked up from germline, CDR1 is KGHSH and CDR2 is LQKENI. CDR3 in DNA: TGTGCCAGCTCACCACCCGGGAGCTCCTACGAGCAGTACTTC. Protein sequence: CASSPPGSSYEQYF.

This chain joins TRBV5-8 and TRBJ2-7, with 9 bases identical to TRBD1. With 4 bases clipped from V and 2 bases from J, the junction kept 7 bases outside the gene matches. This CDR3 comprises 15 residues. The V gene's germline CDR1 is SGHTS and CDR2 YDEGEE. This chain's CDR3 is CASSLGQGLTYEQYF. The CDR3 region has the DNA TGTGCCAGCAGCCTGGGACAGGGATTAACCTACGAGCAGTACTTC.

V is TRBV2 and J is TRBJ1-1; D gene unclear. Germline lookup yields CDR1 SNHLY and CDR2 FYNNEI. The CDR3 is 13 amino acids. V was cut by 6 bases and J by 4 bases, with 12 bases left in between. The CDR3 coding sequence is TGTGCCAGCAGACTACCCCAGACCACTGAAGCTTTCTTT. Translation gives CASRLPQTTEAFF.

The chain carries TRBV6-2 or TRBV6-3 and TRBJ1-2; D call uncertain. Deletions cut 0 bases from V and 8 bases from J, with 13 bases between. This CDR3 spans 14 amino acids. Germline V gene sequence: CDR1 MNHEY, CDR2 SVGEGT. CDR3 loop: CASSYSAGIGGYTF. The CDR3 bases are TGTGCCAGCAGTTACTCAGCCGGGATTGGAGGCTACACCTTC.

The CDR3 coding sequence is TGTGCCTGGAGTGCAGCTGGGGCCAACGTCCTGACTTTC. Translating gives CAWSAAGANVLTF. The chain employs TRBV30 and TRBJ2-6; D gene unclear. Germline V gene data show CDR1 as GTSNPN and CDR2 as SVGIG (reference sequence). V lost 1 base, J lost 2 bases, and 3 bases lay in between. The CDR3 totals 13 residues.

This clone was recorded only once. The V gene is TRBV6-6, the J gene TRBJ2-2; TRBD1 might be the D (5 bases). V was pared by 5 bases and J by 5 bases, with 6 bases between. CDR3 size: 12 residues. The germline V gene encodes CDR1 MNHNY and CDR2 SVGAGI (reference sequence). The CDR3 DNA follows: TGTGCCAGCAGTCGACAGACCGGGGAGCTGTTTTTT. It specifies CASSRQTGELFF.

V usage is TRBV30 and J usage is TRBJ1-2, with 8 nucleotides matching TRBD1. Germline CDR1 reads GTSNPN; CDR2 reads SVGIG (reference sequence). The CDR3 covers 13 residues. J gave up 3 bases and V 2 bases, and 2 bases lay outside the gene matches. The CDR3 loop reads CAWSSTGDYGYTF. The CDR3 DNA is TGTGCCTGGAGTTCGACAGGGGACTATGGCTACACCTTC.

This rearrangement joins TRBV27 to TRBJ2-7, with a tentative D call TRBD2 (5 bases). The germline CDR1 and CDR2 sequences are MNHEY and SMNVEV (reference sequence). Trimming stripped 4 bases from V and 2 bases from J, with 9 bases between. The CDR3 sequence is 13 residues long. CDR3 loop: CASSSRGPYEQYF. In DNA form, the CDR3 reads TGTGCCAGCAGTTCCCGGGGTCCCTACGAGCAGTACTTC.

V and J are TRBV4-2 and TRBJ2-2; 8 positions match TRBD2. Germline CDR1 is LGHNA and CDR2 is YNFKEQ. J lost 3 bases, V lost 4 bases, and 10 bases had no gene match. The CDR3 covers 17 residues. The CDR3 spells CASSRFRGGVDTGELFF. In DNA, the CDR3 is TGTGCCAGCAGCCGATTCCGGGGGGGTGTGGACACCGGGGAGCTGTTTTTT.

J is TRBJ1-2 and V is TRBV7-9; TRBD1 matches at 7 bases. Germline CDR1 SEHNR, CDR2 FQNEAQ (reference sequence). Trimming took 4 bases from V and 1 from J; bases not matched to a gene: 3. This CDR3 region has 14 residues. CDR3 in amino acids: CASSSDRNNYGYTF. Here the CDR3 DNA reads TGTGCCAGCAGCTCGGACAGGAATAACTATGGCTACACCTTC.

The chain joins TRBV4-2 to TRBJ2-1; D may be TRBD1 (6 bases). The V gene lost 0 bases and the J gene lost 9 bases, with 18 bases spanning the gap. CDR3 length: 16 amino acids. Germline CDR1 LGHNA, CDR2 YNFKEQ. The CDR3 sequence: CASSQDRGKAPSEQFF. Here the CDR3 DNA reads TGTGCCAGCAGCCAAGATAGGGGGAAAGCCCCCTCTGAGCAGTTCTTC.

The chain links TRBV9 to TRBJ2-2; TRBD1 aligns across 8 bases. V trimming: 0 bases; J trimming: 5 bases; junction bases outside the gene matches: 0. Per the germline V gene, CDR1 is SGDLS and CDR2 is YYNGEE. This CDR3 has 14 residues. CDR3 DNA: TGTGCCAGCAGCGTAGGGGACAGGACCGGGGAGCTGTTTTTT. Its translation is CASSVGDRTGELFF.

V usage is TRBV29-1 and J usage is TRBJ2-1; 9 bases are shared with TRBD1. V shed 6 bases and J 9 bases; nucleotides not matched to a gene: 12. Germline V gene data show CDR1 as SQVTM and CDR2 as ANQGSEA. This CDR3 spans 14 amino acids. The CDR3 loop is CSVKPGQGWGEQFF. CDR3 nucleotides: TGCAGCGTCAAACCGGGACAGGGCTGGGGTGAGCAGTTCTTC.

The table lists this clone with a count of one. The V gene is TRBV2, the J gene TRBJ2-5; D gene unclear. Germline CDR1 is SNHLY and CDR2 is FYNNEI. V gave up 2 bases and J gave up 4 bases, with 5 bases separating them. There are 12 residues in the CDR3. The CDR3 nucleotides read TGTGCCAGCAGTGAATCTAGAGAGACCCAGTACTTC. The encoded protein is CASSESRETQYF.

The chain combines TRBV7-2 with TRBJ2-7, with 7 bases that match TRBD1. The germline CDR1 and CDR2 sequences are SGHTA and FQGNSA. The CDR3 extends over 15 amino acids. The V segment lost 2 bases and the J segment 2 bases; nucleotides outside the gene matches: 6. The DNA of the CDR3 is TGTGCCAGCAGCTTATCCCGGGACAGACCCTACGAGCAGTACTTC. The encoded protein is CASSLSRDRPYEQYF.

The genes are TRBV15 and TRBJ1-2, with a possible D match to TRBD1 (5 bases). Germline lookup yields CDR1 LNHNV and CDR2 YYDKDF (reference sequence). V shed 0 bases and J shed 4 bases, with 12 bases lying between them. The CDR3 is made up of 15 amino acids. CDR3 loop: CATSRDGDRLYGYTF. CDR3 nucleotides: TGTGCCACCAGCAGAGACGGAGACAGACTCTATGGCTACACCTTC. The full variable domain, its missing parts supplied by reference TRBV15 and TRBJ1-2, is DAMVIQNPRYQVTQFGKPVTLSCSQTLNHNVMYWYQQKSSQAPKLLFHYYDKDFNNEADTPDNFQSRRPNTSFCFLDIRSPGLGDTAMYLCATSRDGDRLYGYTFGSGTRLTVV.